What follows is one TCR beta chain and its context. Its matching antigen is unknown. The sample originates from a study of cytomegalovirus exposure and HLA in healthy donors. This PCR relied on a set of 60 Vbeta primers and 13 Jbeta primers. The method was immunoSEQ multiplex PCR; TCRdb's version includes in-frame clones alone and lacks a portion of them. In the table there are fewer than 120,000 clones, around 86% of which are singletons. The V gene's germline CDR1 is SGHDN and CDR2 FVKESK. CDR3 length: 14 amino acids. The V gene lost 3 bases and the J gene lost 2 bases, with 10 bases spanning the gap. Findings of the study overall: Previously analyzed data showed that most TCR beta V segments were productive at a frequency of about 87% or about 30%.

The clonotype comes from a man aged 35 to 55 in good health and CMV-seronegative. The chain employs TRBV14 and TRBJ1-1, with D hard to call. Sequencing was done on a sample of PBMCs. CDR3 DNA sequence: TGTGCCAGCAGCCAGAGGCTGATAAACACTGAAGCTTTCTTT. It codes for CASSQRLINTEAFF.